The 10 T cell receptor beta chains given below trace back to one sample, sequenced in a study of blood T cell repertoires in COVID-19 (dated by TCRdb to 2018 to 2021). Receptors were amplified or captured by the immunoSEQ multiplex PCR assay. TCRdb holds this immuneACCESS table with in-frame rearrangements only. Some clones are missing; in checked studies, unresolved V genes explain under half, and the rest has no known cause. The sample table records around 100,000 clones; about 89% of these occur just once. Clones ranked in the top ten supply 3% to 4.5% of the sample. Specimen: peripheral blood. The receptors here all came from a woman aged 55-70 years with acute or convalescent COVID-19.

J is TRBJ1-5 and V is TRBV7-2; the D is unclear. V was clipped by 0 bases and J by 2 bases, with 8 bases between them. CDR1 is SGHTA and CDR2 is FQGNSA in the germline V gene. The CDR3 extends over 15 amino acids. The CDR3 DNA is TGTGCCAGCAGCTTAGCGTCGGGAGGCAATCAGCCCCAGCATTTT. Protein sequence: CASSLASGGNQPQHF.

The V and J genes are TRBV30 and TRBJ1-2, with 9 nucleotides matching TRBD1. The V gene's germline CDR1 is GTSNPN and CDR2 SVGIG (reference sequence). J was trimmed by 4 bases and V by 3 bases; bases with no gene match: 3. There are 13 residues in the CDR3. This CDR3 reads CAWRTQGAYGYTF. CDR3 sequence (DNA): TGTGCCTGGAGGACACAGGGGGCCTATGGCTACACCTTC. Combining the CDR3 with reference TRBV30 and TRBJ1-2 gives the whole variable domain SQTIHQWPATLVQPVGSPLSLECTVEGTSNPNLYWYRQAAGRGLQLLFYSVGIGQISSEVPQNLSASRPQDRQFILSSKKLLLSDSGFYLCAWRTQGAYGYTFGSGTRLTVV.

This clone occurred once. The chain uses TRBV15 and TRBJ2-5; TRBD1 might be the D (6 bases). Deletions cut 0 bases from V and 5 bases from J, with 13 bases between. Germline lookup yields CDR1 LNHNV and CDR2 YYDKDF (reference sequence). The CDR3 has 15 residues. This CDR3 is CATSRDRQVGETQYF. The CDR3 nucleotides are TGTGCCACCAGCAGAGACCGACAGGTCGGGGAGACCCAGTACTTC.

The CDR3 is CSVESSGASTDTQYF. In nucleotides, the CDR3 is TGCAGCGTTGAAAGTAGCGGGGCTAGCACAGATACGCAGTATTTT. This chain joins TRBV29-1 and TRBJ2-3; 8 bases line up with TRBD2. Germline V gene lookup returns CDR1 SQVTM and CDR2 ANQGSEA. V lost 2 bases and J lost 0; bases outside the gene matches: 4. The CDR3 extends over 15 amino acids.

J is TRBJ2-2 and V is TRBV9, with 7 positions matching TRBD2. Per the germline V gene, CDR1 is SGDLS and CDR2 is YYNGEE. After removal of 2 bases from V and 2 bases from J, the junction contained 3 bases not matched to a gene. This CDR3 contains 15 residues. The CDR3 DNA reads as TGTGCCAGCAGCGTGACTAGCAGTAACACCGGGGAGCTGTTTTTT. This translates into CASSVTSSNTGELFF.

This clone came up once. This chain uses TRBV7-3 with TRBJ1-6, with D possibly TRBD1 on 5 matching bases. From germline, CDR1 is SGHTA and CDR2 FQGTGA. The length of the CDR3 is 16 residues. With 2 bases removed from V and 3 bases from J, the gap between germline ends came to 11 bases. CDR3 DNA sequence: TGTGCCAGCAGCTTAGGGGGGAATGGCTATAATTCACCCCTCCACTTT. Protein: CASSLGGNGYNSPLHF.

The chain has TRBV9 and TRBJ1-2, with 8 bases matching TRBD1. Germline-derived CDR1 and CDR2 are SGDLS and YYNGEE. Germline trimming cut 3 bases from V and 7 bases from J; bases unmatched to any gene: 8. The CDR3 extends over 14 amino acids. The chain's CDR3 is CASSDPTGVFGYTF. Here the CDR3 DNA reads TGTGCCAGCAGCGATCCGACAGGGGTCTTTGGCTACACCTTC.

A word on this clone: At one of its ends the junction is not consistent with the germline gene, which may arise from a read error. The chain recombines TRBV6-6 with TRBJ1-5, with TRBD1 identical over 9 bases. CDR1 and CDR2 (germline): MNHNY, SVGAGI (reference sequence). The CDR3 extends over 14 amino acids. The CDR3 protein is CASSATGGNQPQHF. In DNA, the CDR3 is TGTGCCAGCAGTGCTACAGGGGGCAACCAGCCCCAGCATTTT.

J is TRBJ2-5 and V is TRBV5-4; D possibly corresponds to TRBD2 (6 bases). The CDR3 runs to 14 residues. Germline assignment: CDR1 SGHNT and CDR2 YYREEE (reference sequence). Trimming pared 0 bases from V and 4 bases from J, leaving 10 bases between. The CDR3 region is CASSLAGGGETQYF. CDR3 bases: TGTGCCAGCAGCTTGGCCGGGGGAGGAGAGACCCAGTACTTC.

The chain links TRBV18 to TRBJ1-1; D is perhaps TRBD1 (5 bases). Germline V gives CDR1 KGHSH, CDR2 LQKENI. Trimming took 6 bases from V and 4 from J, leaving 12 bases between them. The CDR3 has 13 amino acids. DNA for the CDR3: TGTGCCAGCTCCCCGGCGGGACCCACTGAAGCTTTCTTT. The encoded protein is CASSPAGPTEAFF.